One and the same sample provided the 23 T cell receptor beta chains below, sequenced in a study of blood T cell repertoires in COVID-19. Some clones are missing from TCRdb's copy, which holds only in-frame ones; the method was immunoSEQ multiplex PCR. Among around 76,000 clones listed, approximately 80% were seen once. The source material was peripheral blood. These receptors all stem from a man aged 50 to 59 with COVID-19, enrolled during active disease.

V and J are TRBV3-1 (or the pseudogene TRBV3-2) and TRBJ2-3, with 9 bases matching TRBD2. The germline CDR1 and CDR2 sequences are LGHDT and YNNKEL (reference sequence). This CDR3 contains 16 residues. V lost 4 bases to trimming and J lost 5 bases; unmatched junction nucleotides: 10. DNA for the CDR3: TGTGCCAGCAGCCGCACGGCGGGAGGGCCTGAAGATACGCAGTATTTT. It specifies CASSRTAGGPEDTQYF.

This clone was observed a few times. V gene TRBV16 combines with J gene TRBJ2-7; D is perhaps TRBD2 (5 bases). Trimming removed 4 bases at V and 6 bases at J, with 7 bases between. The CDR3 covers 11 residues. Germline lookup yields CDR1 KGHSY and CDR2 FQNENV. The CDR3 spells CASSLGLEQYF. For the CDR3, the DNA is TGTGCCAGCAGCCTTGGACTCGAGCAGTACTTC.

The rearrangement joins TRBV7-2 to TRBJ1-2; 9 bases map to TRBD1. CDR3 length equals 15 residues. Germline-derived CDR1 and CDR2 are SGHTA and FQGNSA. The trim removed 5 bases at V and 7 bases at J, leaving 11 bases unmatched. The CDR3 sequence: CASSPATGGAVGYTF. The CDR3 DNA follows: TGTGCCAGCAGCCCCGCCACAGGGGGCGCCGTTGGCTACACCTTC.

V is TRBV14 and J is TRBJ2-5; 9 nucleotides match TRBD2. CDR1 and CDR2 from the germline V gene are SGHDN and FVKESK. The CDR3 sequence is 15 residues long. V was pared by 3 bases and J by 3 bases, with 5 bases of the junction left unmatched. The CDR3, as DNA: TGTGCCAGCAGCCAGGGGACTAGCTTGAAAGAGACCCAGTACTTC. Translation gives CASSQGTSLKETQYF. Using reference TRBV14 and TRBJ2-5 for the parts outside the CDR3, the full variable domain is EAGVTQFPSHSVIEKGQTVTLRCDPISGHDNLYWYRRVMGKEIKFLLHFVKESKQDESGMPNNRFLAERTGGTYSTLKVQPAELEDSGVYFCASSQGTSLKETQYFGPGTRLLVL.

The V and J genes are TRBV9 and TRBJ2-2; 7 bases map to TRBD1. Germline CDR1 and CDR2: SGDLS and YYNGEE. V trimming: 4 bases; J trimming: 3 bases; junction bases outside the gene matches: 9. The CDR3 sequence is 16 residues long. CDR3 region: CASSPRGSLDTGELFF. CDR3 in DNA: TGTGCCAGCAGCCCCAGGGGGTCGCTTGACACCGGGGAGCTGTTTTTT.

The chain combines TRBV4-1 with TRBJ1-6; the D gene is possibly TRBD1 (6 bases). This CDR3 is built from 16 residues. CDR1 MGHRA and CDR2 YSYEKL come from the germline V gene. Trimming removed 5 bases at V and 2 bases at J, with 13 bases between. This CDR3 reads CASSSQGATYNSPLHF. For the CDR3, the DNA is TGCGCCAGCAGCTCACAGGGTGCCACCTATAATTCACCCCTCCACTTT.

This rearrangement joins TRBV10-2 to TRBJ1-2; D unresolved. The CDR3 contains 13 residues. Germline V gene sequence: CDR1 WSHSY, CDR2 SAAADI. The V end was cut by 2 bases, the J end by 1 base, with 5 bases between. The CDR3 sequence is CASSELSNYGYTF. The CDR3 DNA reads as TGCGCCAGCAGTGAGCTCAGTAACTATGGCTACACCTTC.

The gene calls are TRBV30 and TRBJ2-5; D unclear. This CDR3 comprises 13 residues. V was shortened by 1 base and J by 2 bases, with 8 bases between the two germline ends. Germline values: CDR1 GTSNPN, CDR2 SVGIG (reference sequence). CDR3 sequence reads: CAWSGGFQETQYF. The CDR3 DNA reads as TGTGCCTGGAGTGGTGGCTTTCAAGAGACCCAGTACTTC.

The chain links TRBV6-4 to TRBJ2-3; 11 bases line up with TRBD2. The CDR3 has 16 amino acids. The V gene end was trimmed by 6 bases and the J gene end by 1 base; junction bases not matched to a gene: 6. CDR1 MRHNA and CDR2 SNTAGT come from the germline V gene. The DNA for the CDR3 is TGTGCCAGCAGCCCCTCACTAGCGGGGGGCACAGATACGCAGTATTTT. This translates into CASSPSLAGGTDTQYF.

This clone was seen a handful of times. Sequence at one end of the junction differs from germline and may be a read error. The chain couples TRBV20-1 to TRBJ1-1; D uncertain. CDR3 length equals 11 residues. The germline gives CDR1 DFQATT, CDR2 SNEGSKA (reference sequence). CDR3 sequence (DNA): TGCAGTGCTAGAGCGATAGGACCGGGAAGCTTT. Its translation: CSARAIGPGSF.

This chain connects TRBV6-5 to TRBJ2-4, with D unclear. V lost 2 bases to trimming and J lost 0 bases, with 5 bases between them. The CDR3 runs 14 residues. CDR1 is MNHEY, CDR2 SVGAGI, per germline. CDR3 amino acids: CASSYGGAKNIQYF. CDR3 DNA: TGTGCCAGCAGTTACGGCGGAGCCAAAAACATTCAGTACTTC.

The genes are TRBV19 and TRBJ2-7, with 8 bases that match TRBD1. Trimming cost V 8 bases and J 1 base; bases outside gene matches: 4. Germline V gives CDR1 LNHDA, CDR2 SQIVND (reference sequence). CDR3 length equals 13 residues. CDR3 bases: TGTGCCAGTTGGGACAGGACGTCCTACGAGCAGTACTTC. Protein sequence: CASWDRTSYEQYF.

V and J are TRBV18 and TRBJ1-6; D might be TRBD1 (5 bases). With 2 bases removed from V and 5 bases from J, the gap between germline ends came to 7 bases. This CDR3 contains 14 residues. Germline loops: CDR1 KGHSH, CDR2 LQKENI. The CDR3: CASSPTGDNSPLHF. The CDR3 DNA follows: TGTGCCAGCTCACCAACAGGAGATAATTCACCCCTCCACTTT.

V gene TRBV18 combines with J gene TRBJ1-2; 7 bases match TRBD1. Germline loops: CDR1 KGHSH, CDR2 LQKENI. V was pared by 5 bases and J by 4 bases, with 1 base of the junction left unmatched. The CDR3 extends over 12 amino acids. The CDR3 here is CASSNRGYGYTF. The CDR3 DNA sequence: TGTGCCAGCTCAAACAGGGGCTATGGCTACACCTTC.

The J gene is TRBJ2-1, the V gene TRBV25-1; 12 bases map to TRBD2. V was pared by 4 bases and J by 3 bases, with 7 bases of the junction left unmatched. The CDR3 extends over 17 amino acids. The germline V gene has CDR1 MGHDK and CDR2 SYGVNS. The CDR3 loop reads CASSGLAGDNSYNEQFF. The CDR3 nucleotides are TGTGCCAGCAGTGGACTAGCGGGAGATAATAGCTACAATGAGCAGTTCTTC.

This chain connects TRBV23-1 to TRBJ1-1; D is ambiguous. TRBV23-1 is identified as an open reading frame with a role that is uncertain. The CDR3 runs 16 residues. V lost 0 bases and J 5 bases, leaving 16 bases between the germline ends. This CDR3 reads CASSQSPLPRRTEAFF. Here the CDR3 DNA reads TGCGCCAGCAGTCAATCCCCATTACCTAGGCGGACTGAAGCTTTCTTT.

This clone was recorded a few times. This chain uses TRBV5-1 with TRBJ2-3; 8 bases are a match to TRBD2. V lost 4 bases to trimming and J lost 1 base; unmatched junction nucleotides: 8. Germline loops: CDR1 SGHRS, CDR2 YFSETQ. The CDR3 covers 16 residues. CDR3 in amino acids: CASSIVAGWGTDTQYF. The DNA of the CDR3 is TGCGCCAGCAGCATCGTAGCGGGATGGGGCACAGATACGCAGTATTTT. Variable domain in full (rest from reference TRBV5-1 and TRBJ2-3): KAGVTQTPRYLIKTRGQQVTLSCSPISGHRSVSWYQQTPGQGLQFLFEYFSETQRNKGNFPGRFSGRQFSNSRSEMNVSTLELGDSALYLCASSIVAGWGTDTQYFGPGTRLTVL.

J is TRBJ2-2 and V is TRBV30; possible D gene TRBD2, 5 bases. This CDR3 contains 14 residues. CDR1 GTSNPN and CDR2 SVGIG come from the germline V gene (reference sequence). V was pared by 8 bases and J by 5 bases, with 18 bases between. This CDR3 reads CAIGMVGRTGELFF. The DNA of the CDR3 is TGTGCCATAGGAATGGTGGGGAGAACCGGGGAGCTGTTTTTT. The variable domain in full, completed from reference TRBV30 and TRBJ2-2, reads SQTIHQWPATLVQPVGSPLSLECTVEGTSNPNLYWYRQAAGRGLQLLFYSVGIGQISSEVPQNLSASRPQDRQFILSSKKLLLSDSGFYLCAIGMVGRTGELFFGEGSRLTVL.

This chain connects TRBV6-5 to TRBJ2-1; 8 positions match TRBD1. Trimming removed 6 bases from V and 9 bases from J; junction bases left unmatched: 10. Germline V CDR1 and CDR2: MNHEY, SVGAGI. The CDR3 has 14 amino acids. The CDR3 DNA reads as TGTGCCAGCAGGTACCGACAGGGGTCGGGTGAGCAGTTCTTC. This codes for CASRYRQGSGEQFF.

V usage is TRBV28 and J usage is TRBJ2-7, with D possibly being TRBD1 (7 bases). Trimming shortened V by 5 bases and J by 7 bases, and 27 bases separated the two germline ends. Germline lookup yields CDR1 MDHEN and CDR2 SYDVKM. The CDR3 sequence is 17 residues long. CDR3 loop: CASSRVQGQTYGGEQYF. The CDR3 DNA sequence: TGTGCCAGCAGTCGGGTACAGGGGCAGACCTACGGGGGAGAGCAGTACTTC.

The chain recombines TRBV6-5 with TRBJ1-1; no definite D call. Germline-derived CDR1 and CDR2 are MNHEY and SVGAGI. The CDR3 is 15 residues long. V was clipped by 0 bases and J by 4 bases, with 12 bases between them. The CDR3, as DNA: TGTGCCAGCAGTTACTCTCGGGTCCGAGCCACTGAAGCTTTCTTT. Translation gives CASSYSRVRATEAFF.

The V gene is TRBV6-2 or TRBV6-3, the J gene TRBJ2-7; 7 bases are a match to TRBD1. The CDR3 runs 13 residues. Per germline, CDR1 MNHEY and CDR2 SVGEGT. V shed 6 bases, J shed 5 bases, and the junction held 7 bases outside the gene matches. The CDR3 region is CASSKTGYHEQYF. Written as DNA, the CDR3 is TGTGCCAGCAGCAAGACAGGGTACCACGAGCAGTACTTC.

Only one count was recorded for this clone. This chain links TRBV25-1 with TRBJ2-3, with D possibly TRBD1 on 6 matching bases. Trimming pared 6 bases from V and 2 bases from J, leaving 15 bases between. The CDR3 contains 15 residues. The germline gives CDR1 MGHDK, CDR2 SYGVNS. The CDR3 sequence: CASRNRASATDTQYF. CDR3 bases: TGTGCCAGCAGAAACAGGGCCTCGGCCACAGATACGCAGTATTTT. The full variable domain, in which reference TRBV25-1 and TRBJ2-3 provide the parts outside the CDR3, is EADIYQTPRYLVIGTGKKITLECSQTMGHDKMYWYQQDPGMELHLIHYSYGVNSTEKGDLSSESTVSRIRTEHFPLTLESARPSHTSQYLCASRNRASATDTQYFGPGTRLTVL.